Each of the 19 T cell receptor beta chains below was sequenced from the same sample in a study of cytomegalovirus exposure and HLA in healthy donors. The PCR made use of 60 Vbeta and 13 Jbeta primers. TCRdb keeps only in-frame clones here, not all; method: immunoSEQ multiplex PCR. The sample table sets out roughly 120,000 clones. Specimen: PBMCs. These receptor sequences come from a man younger than 45 in good health and CMV-seronegative.

The CDR3: CASSQDLGAQGETQYF. DNA for the CDR3: TGCGCCAGCAGCCAAGATCTTGGAGCGCAGGGAGAGACCCAGTACTTC. The V and J genes are TRBV4-1 and TRBJ2-5, with D maybe TRBD1 (5 bases). This CDR3 spans 16 amino acids. Trimming cost V 0 bases and J 4 bases, with 15 bases left between them. Germline loops: CDR1 MGHRA, CDR2 YSYEKL.

The V gene is TRBV10-3, the J gene TRBJ1-4, with D possibly matching TRBD1 (6 bases). Trimming took off 6 bases at V and 7 bases at J, with 9 bases between the two ends. Germline V CDR1 and CDR2: ENHRY, SYGVKD. CDR3 length equals 12 residues. The CDR3 loop is CAIRGTSEKLFF. DNA of the CDR3: TGTGCCATCAGGGGGACATCTGAAAAACTGTTTTTT.

The chain links TRBV19 to TRBJ2-1; 13 positions match TRBD2. The CDR3 runs 20 residues. V was clipped by 5 bases and J by 0 bases; unmatched bases: 13. The germline CDR1 and CDR2 sequences are LNHDA and SQIVND (reference sequence). The CDR3 DNA reads TGTGCCAGTAGTCCTCACCCCGGACTAGCGGGAGATAGCTCCTACAATGAGCAGTTCTTC. Encoded protein: CASSPHPGLAGDSSYNEQFF. Complete variable domain (other parts from reference TRBV19 and TRBJ2-1): DGGITQSPKYLFRKEGQNVTLSCEQNLNHDAMYWYRQDPGQGLRLIYYSQIVNDFQKGDIAEGYSVSREKKESFPLTVTSAQKNPTAFYLCASSPHPGLAGDSSYNEQFFGPGTRLTVL.

V gene TRBV5-4 combines with J gene TRBJ1-2; the D gene is possibly TRBD1 (5 bases). There are 13 residues in the CDR3. Deletions cut 4 bases from V and 6 bases from J, with 13 bases between. Germline lookup yields CDR1 SGHNT and CDR2 YYREEE (reference sequence). CDR3 bases: TGTGCCAGCAGCCCTTGGGGGGAAAATGGCTACACCTTC. Translated, it gives CASSPWGENGYTF.

The chain has TRBV6-1 and TRBJ1-4, with 9 bases lining up with TRBD1. With V trimmed by 6 bases and J by 5 bases, 7 bases remained unmatched. Germline loops: CDR1 MNHNS, CDR2 SASEGT. The CDR3 has 15 amino acids. CDR3 protein: CASRLTGTGNEKLFF. CDR3 in DNA: TGTGCCAGCAGGTTAACCGGGACAGGGAATGAAAAACTGTTTTTT.

J is TRBJ1-4 and V is TRBV6-6; 11 bases align to TRBD1. With 2 bases clipped from V and 10 bases from J, the junction kept 6 bases outside the gene matches. The CDR3 length is 15 residues. The germline V gene encodes CDR1 MNHNY and CDR2 SVGAGI (reference sequence). The CDR3 DNA follows: TGTGCCAGCAGTTACCGGACAGGGGGCGGCGGAAAACTGTTTTTT. This codes for CASSYRTGGGGKLFF.

The chain carries TRBV15 and TRBJ2-5, with 7 bases matching TRBD1. The ends lost 1 base at V and 5 bases at J; junction bases unmatched: 7. Germline V CDR1 and CDR2: LNHNV, YYDKDF (reference sequence). This CDR3 is built from 15 residues. The CDR3 reads CATSRGQGETETQYF. CDR3 coding DNA: TGTGCCACCAGCAGAGGACAGGGAGAGACGGAGACCCAGTACTTC.

The chain recombines TRBV28 with TRBJ2-7, with 8 positions matching TRBD2. In germline, CDR1 is MDHEN, CDR2 SYDVKM. The CDR3 consists of 15 residues. With 2 bases clipped from V and 2 bases from J, the junction kept 5 bases outside the gene matches. The DNA of the CDR3 is TGTGCCAGCAGTTTAGCCGGGGGGGAGACCTACGAGCAGTACTTC. It yields the protein CASSLAGGETYEQYF.

The rearrangement joins TRBV9 to TRBJ1-1; D unclear. V lost 3 bases and J lost 0, with 12 bases in between. CDR3 length: 15 residues. Germline V gene data show CDR1 as SGDLS and CDR2 as YYNGEE. The CDR3 sequence is CASSAEGGMNTEAFF. DNA of the CDR3: TGTGCCAGCAGCGCTGAGGGAGGCATGAACACTGAAGCTTTCTTT.

The rearrangement joins TRBV25-1 to TRBJ2-1, with a weak D call TRBD1 (5 bases). V lost 6 bases to trimming and J lost 7 bases, with 16 bases between them. Germline assignment: CDR1 MGHDK and CDR2 SYGVNS. The CDR3 totals 14 residues. The CDR3 sequence: CASSRAGMGNEQFF. As DNA, the CDR3 is TGTGCCAGCAGCCGAGCAGGGATGGGGAATGAGCAGTTCTTC.

The CDR3 loop is CASSFSAGFGVSTQAQHF. CDR3 in DNA: TGTGCCAGCAGCTTCAGTGCCGGGTTTGGCGTCTCTACACAGGCCCAGCATTTT. V gene TRBV7-9 combines with J gene TRBJ1-5; a weak D match, TRBD1 (5 bases). From germline, CDR1 is SEHNR and CDR2 FQNEAQ (reference sequence). The germline V and J ends were trimmed by 3 bases and 11 bases, with 29 bases remaining between them. The CDR3 spans 18 residues.

The V and J genes are TRBV15 and TRBJ2-3; 9 nucleotides agree with TRBD2. V lost 1 base and J lost 3; bases outside the gene matches: 11. The CDR3 is made up of 18 amino acids. Germline V gene lookup returns CDR1 LNHNV and CDR2 YYDKDF (reference sequence). The DNA of the CDR3 is TGTGCCACCAGCAGAGGGGGTGGAATAGCGGGAGAGACAGATACGCAGTATTTT. The encoded protein is CATSRGGGIAGETDTQYF. The complete variable domain, with remaining parts taken from reference TRBV15 and TRBJ2-3, reads DAMVIQNPRYQVTQFGKPVTLSCSQTLNHNVMYWYQQKSSQAPKLLFHYYDKDFNNEADTPDNFQSRRPNTSFCFLDIRSPGLGDTAMYLCATSRGGGIAGETDTQYFGPGTRLTVL.

J is TRBJ2-7 and V is TRBV18; 11 bases map to TRBD2. Looked up from germline, CDR1 is KGHSH and CDR2 is LQKENI. J lost 9 bases, V lost 4 bases, and 8 bases had no gene match. CDR3 size: 14 residues. Here the CDR3 reads CASSLGLAETGQYF. CDR3 bases: TGTGCCAGCTCACTGGGACTAGCGGAAACTGGGCAGTACTTC.

CDR3: CASSSSREATNTGELFF. CDR3 sequence (DNA): TGTGCCAGCAGCTCCTCCCGCGAAGCAACGAACACCGGGGAGCTGTTTTTT. The chain employs TRBV11-2 and TRBJ2-2; D gene unclear. The CDR3 loop spans 17 amino acids. CDR1 is SGHAT, CDR2 FQNNGV, per germline. V was clipped by 4 bases and J by 0 bases, with 15 bases between them.

This rearrangement joins TRBV7-3 to TRBJ2-3; 8 bases fit TRBD2. V lost 6 bases to trimming and J lost 6 bases; unmatched junction nucleotides: 5. Germline V CDR1 and CDR2: SGHTA, FQGTGA. The CDR3 runs to 13 residues. The CDR3 sequence: CASRPTSGDTQYF. The DNA of the CDR3 is TGTGCCAGCAGGCCCACTAGCGGTGATACGCAGTATTTT.

This chain connects TRBV2 to TRBJ1-2; 7 bases fit TRBD1. The germline gives CDR1 SNHLY, CDR2 FYNNEI. The trim removed 6 bases at V and 4 bases at J, leaving 5 bases unmatched. This CDR3 is 13 amino acids long. The chain's CDR3 is CASSPGQTYGYTF. DNA for the CDR3: TGTGCCAGCAGCCCGGGACAGACCTATGGCTACACCTTC.

This chain links TRBV11-2 with TRBJ1-1; 7 bases are shared with TRBD1. V lost 4 bases to trimming and J lost 8 bases; unmatched junction nucleotides: 7. There are 13 residues in the CDR3. The V gene's germline CDR1 is SGHAT and CDR2 FQNNGV. The CDR3 protein is CASSSNRGPEAFF. CDR3 sequence (DNA): TGTGCCAGCAGCTCAAACAGGGGCCCCGAAGCTTTCTTT. The complete variable domain, with remaining parts taken from reference TRBV11-2 and TRBJ1-1, reads EAGVAQSPRYKIIEKRQSVAFWCNPISGHATLYWYQQILGQGPKLLIQFQNNGVVDDSQLPKDRFSAERLKGVDSTLKIQPAKLEDSAVYLCASSSNRGPEAFFGQGTRLTVV.

The rearrangement uses TRBV6-5 and TRBJ1-5; 7 nucleotides agree with TRBD1. This CDR3 has 15 residues. Germline loops: CDR1 MNHEY, CDR2 SVGAGI. The junction had 13 bases not matched to a gene; V was cut back by 7 bases and J by 7 bases. Here the CDR3 DNA reads TGTGCCAGCACCGAGAGTCCGGGCAGGGGGCAGCCCCAGCATTTT. Translating gives CASTESPGRGQPQHF.

V and J are TRBV5-4 and TRBJ1-5, with D perhaps TRBD1 (6 bases). Germline loops: CDR1 SGHNT, CDR2 YYREEE (reference sequence). The CDR3 is 14 amino acids. V shed 0 bases and J shed 4 bases, with 8 bases lying between them. The DNA for the CDR3 is TGTGCCAGCAGCTTGGGGGGGCTTAATCAGCCCCAGCATTTT. Protein product: CASSLGGLNQPQHF.